The rows below give T cell receptor beta chains drawn from one sample of a study of type 1 and type 2 diabetes patients. Via MiXCR, TCRdb re-called the multiplex PCR reads, giving one row per CDR3 protein. The sample includes more than 250,000 distinct CDR3 sequences, more than 40% seen only once; the top ten take around 15%. Sample: peripheral blood mononuclear cells (PBMCs). All receptors come from a man aged 18 to 30 with type 2 diabetes. Each CDR3 is given with its conserved first and last residue. The order of the fields is V gene, clone size, CDR3 length, J gene, D gene, CDR3 protein, CDR3 DNA. The D gene is left open where the match is weak. Expanded clones are given a class, and other clones once, few, many or no size at all.

v_call: TRBV2
clone_size: -
cdr3_length: 14
j_call: TRBJ1-2
d_call: -
cdr3_aa: CASTGPFGVDGYTF
cdr3_nt: TGTGCCAGCACCGGGCCCTTCGGGGTCGATGGCTACACCTTC

v_call: TRBV9
clone_size: -
cdr3_length: 15
j_call: TRBJ1-2
d_call: TRBD1
cdr3_aa: CASSVTGQANYGYTF
cdr3_nt: TGTGCCAGCAGCGTAACGGGACAGGCGAACTATGGCTACACCTTC

v_call: TRBV28
clone_size: -
cdr3_length: 14
j_call: TRBJ2-3
d_call: -
cdr3_aa: CASRVPGRTDTQYF
cdr3_nt: TGTGCCAGCAGGGTGCCGGGCCGCACAGATACGCAGTATTTT

v_call: TRBV7-8
clone_size: -
cdr3_length: 16
j_call: TRBJ1-5
d_call: -
cdr3_aa: CASSLVRTTSNQPQHF
cdr3_nt: TGTGCCAGCAGCTTAGTCCGGACAACTAGCAATCAGCCCCAGCATTTT

v_call: TRBV29-1
clone_size: -
cdr3_length: 14
j_call: TRBJ2-5
d_call: TRBD2
cdr3_aa: CSVAAGGFQETQYF
cdr3_nt: TGCAGCGTTGCAGCGGGGGGGTTCCAAGAGACCCAGTACTTC

v_call: TRBV19
clone_size: -
cdr3_length: 17
j_call: TRBJ1-5
d_call: -
cdr3_aa: CASSMFLRVDSNQPQHF
cdr3_nt: TGTGCCAGTAGTATGTTTTTACGAGTCGATAGCAATCAGCCCCAGCATTTT

v_call: TRBV30
clone_size: -
cdr3_length: 13
j_call: TRBJ2-7
d_call: -
cdr3_aa: CAWTPPNMGEQYF
cdr3_nt: TGTGCCTGGACCCCCCCTAATATGGGCGAGCAGTACTTC

v_call: TRBV2
clone_size: -
cdr3_length: 13
j_call: TRBJ2-7
d_call: -
cdr3_aa: CASSYSILYEQYF
cdr3_nt: TGTGCCAGCAGTTACTCGATTCTTTACGAGCAGTACTTC

v_call: TRBV7-2
clone_size: -
cdr3_length: 13
j_call: TRBJ2-3
d_call: -
cdr3_aa: CASSPGVADTQYF
cdr3_nt: TGTGCCAGCAGCCCCGGGGTGGCAGATACGCAGTATTTT

v_call: TRBV6-5
clone_size: few
cdr3_length: 13
j_call: TRBJ1-1
d_call: TRBD1
cdr3_aa: CAIRRTGETEAFF
cdr3_nt: TGTGCCATCCGAAGGACAGGGGAAACTGAAGCTTTCTTT

v_call: TRBV20-1
clone_size: -
cdr3_length: 13
j_call: TRBJ2-5
d_call: -
cdr3_aa: CSARIGVKETQYF
cdr3_nt: TGCAGTGCTAGGATCGGGGTTAAAGAGACCCAGTACTTC

v_call: TRBV2
clone_size: -
cdr3_length: 14
j_call: TRBJ2-2
d_call: -
cdr3_aa: CASSWGEHTGELFF
cdr3_nt: TGTGCCAGCAGTTGGGGGGAACATACCGGGGAGCTGTTTTTT

v_call: TRBV6-6
clone_size: -
cdr3_length: 14
j_call: TRBJ1-2
d_call: -
cdr3_aa: CASSGKDGNYGYTF
cdr3_nt: TGTGCCAGCAGTGGGAAGGACGGCAACTATGGCTACACCTTC

v_call: TRBV30
clone_size: -
cdr3_length: 12
j_call: TRBJ2-2
d_call: -
cdr3_aa: CAWSHGTRELFF
cdr3_nt: TGTGCCTGGAGTCATGGGACCAGGGAGCTGTTTTTT

v_call: TRBV19
clone_size: few
cdr3_length: 12
j_call: TRBJ1-1
d_call: -
cdr3_aa: CASSMLGTEAFF
cdr3_nt: TGTGCCAGTAGTATGCTAGGCACTGAAGCTTTCTTT

v_call: TRBV2
clone_size: -
cdr3_length: 15
j_call: TRBJ2-1
d_call: -
cdr3_aa: CASSDRAGRNNGQFF
cdr3_nt: TGTGCCAGCAGTGACAGGGCAGGGAGAAACAATGGGCAGTTCTTC

v_call: TRBV2
clone_size: -
cdr3_length: 14
j_call: TRBJ2-5
d_call: -
cdr3_aa: CASSEVDSQETQYF
cdr3_nt: TGTGCCAGCAGTGAGGTGGACAGTCAAGAGACCCAGTACTTC

v_call: TRBV9
clone_size: -
cdr3_length: 16
j_call: TRBJ1-2
d_call: TRBD1
cdr3_aa: CASSSHRDRVSYGYTF
cdr3_nt: TGTGCCAGCAGCTCCCACCGGGACAGGGTGTCCTATGGCTACACCTTC

v_call: TRBV7-3
clone_size: once
cdr3_length: 11
j_call: TRBJ2-3
d_call: -
cdr3_aa: CASSPRDTQYF
cdr3_nt: TGTGCCAGCAGCCCCAGAGATACGCAGTATTTT